These T cell receptor beta chains were read from a single sample in a study of tumor and adjacent non-tumor tissue in lung cancer. TCRdb called the multiplex PCR reads again in MiXCR, with one record for every CDR3 protein. The sample carries approximately 79,000 distinct CDR3 sequences, around 65% recorded once. Input material: lung tumor tissue. The receptors shown here come from a man in his 70s with non-small cell lung cancer. Each CDR3 is given with its conserved first and last residue. Each record gives: CDR3 DNA, CDR3 protein, D gene, J gene, V gene, clone size. D genes are given only for firm matches. Not every row has a clone size; where given, it reads once, few, many or a size class.

cdr3_nt: TGTGCCAGCAGTTTAGTATTGGGGACCCAGTACTTC
cdr3_aa: CASSLVLGTQYF
d_call: .
j_call: TRBJ2-5
v_call: TRBV28
clone_size: few

cdr3_nt: TGCAGTGCCACCTCGGACAGGTCGACCTACGAGCAGTGCTTC
cdr3_aa: CSATSDRSTYEQCF
d_call: TRBD1
j_call: TRBJ2-7
v_call: TRBV20-1
clone_size: .

cdr3_nt: TGTGCCAGCAGTGAAGGGGCAGGGCGCACAGATACGCAGTATTTT
cdr3_aa: CASSEGAGRTDTQYF
d_call: .
j_call: TRBJ2-3
v_call: TRBV6-1
clone_size: many

cdr3_nt: TGTGCCAGCATCGGCGACAGGTACGAGCAGTACTTC
cdr3_aa: CASIGDRYEQYF
d_call: .
j_call: TRBJ2-7
v_call: TRBV28
clone_size: .

cdr3_nt: TGTGCCAGCAGCGCTATAGGGAGCCACGAGCAGTACTTC
cdr3_aa: CASSAIGSHEQYF
d_call: .
j_call: TRBJ2-7
v_call: TRBV11-3
clone_size: .

cdr3_nt: TGCGCCAGCAGCCACGGGAGGGACAGGGGTTATGGCTACACCTTC
cdr3_aa: CASSHGRDRGYGYTF
d_call: TRBD1
j_call: TRBJ1-2
v_call: TRBV4-1
clone_size: .

cdr3_nt: TGTGTCAGCAGTCCTCAGGGGGGATACACCGGGGAGCTGTTTTTT
cdr3_aa: CVSSPQGGYTGELFF
d_call: .
j_call: TRBJ2-2
v_call: TRBV12-3/TRBV12-4
clone_size: .

cdr3_nt: TGTGCCAGCAGCTGGGGGACTCGCAGCCAAGATACGCAGTATTTT
cdr3_aa: CASSWGTRSQDTQYF
d_call: .
j_call: TRBJ2-3
v_call: TRBV5-8
clone_size: .

cdr3_nt: TGCGTCAGCAGCCCAGGGGGACGCGGGGCCAAAAACATTCAGTACTTT
cdr3_aa: CVSSPGGRGAKNIQYF
d_call: .
j_call: TRBJ2-4
v_call: TRBV4-1
clone_size: once

cdr3_nt: TGTGCCAGCAGTTTAACCCGCTACGAGCAGTACTTC
cdr3_aa: CASSLTRYEQYF
d_call: .
j_call: TRBJ2-7
v_call: TRBV12-3/TRBV12-4
clone_size: many

cdr3_nt: TGCGCCAGCAGCTTGGATGGGACTATGGGCGAGCAGTTCTTC
cdr3_aa: CASSLDGTMGEQFF
d_call: TRBD2
j_call: TRBJ2-1
v_call: TRBV5-1
clone_size: .

cdr3_nt: TGTGTCAGCAGTTTAAGGAGAGCCGACTATGGCTACACCTTC
cdr3_aa: CVSSLRRADYGYTF
d_call: .
j_call: TRBJ1-2
v_call: TRBV12-3/TRBV12-4
clone_size: .

cdr3_nt: TGCAACTTATCGGACAGGGCAAATTCACCCCTCCACTTT
cdr3_aa: CNLSDRANSPLHF
d_call: TRBD1
j_call: TRBJ1-6
v_call: TRBV29-1
clone_size: .

cdr3_nt: TGTGCTCTGGACCGGAACTCCTACGAGCAGTACTTC
cdr3_aa: CALDRNSYEQYF
d_call: .
j_call: TRBJ2-7
v_call: TRBV6-1
clone_size: many

cdr3_nt: TGTGCCAGCAGTTTAGCTAGGGCTTCTGATTCACCCCTCAACTTT
cdr3_aa: CASSLARASDSPLNF
d_call: .
j_call: TRBJ1-6
v_call: TRBV12-3/TRBV12-4
clone_size: .

cdr3_nt: TGTGCCAGCAGTCCCGCCCAGGGGGCGGTCTACGAGCAGTACTTC
cdr3_aa: CASSPAQGAVYEQYF
d_call: TRBD1
j_call: TRBJ2-7
v_call: TRBV28
clone_size: many

cdr3_nt: TGTGCCAGCACCTCAGAGGTAGGGCCCCTTATCTCCTACGAGCAGTACTTC
cdr3_aa: CASTSEVGPLISYEQYF
d_call: .
j_call: TRBJ2-7
v_call: TRBV5-6
clone_size: .

cdr3_nt: TGTGCCAGTAGAAAGGGCAGGGTCGGGGAGCTGTTTTTT
cdr3_aa: CASRKGRVGELFF
d_call: .
j_call: TRBJ2-2
v_call: TRBV6-6
clone_size: .

cdr3_nt: TGCGCCAGCTCTCAGAGGGATACGCAGTATTTT
cdr3_aa: CASSQRDTQYF
d_call: .
j_call: TRBJ2-3
v_call: TRBV10-2
clone_size: .

cdr3_nt: TGTGCCAGCAGTGCAAGCAGGGGTTGGGAGATCCAGTACTTC
cdr3_aa: CASSASRGWEIQYF
d_call: .
j_call: TRBJ2-5
v_call: TRBV11-2
clone_size: .

cdr3_nt: TGTGCCACGAAGAGAGGGGCCAGCTCCTACGAGCAGTACTTC
cdr3_aa: CATKRGASSYEQYF
d_call: .
j_call: TRBJ2-7
v_call: TRBV10-3
clone_size: many

cdr3_nt: TGCAGCGTTGAAAGGTCGCTAGACGAGCAGTACTTC
cdr3_aa: CSVERSLDEQYF
d_call: .
j_call: TRBJ2-7
v_call: TRBV29-1
clone_size: many

cdr3_nt: TGTGCCAGCAGTCCAAACAGGGGTGGTGGCTACACCTTC
cdr3_aa: CASSPNRGGGYTF
d_call: TRBD1
j_call: TRBJ1-2
v_call: TRBV28
clone_size: many

cdr3_nt: TGTGCCAGCGGTTATCGAGGGGTGGATCAGCCCCAGCATTTT
cdr3_aa: CASGYRGVDQPQHF
d_call: .
j_call: TRBJ1-5
v_call: TRBV6-1
clone_size: many

cdr3_nt: TGCGTCAGCAGCTTGATTGGTCGGGAGCAGTACTTC
cdr3_aa: CVSSLIGREQYF
d_call: .
j_call: TRBJ2-7
v_call: TRBV5-1
clone_size: .

cdr3_nt: TGTACCAGCAGTTTAACCCTCCCGGCTGGGGCCAACATCCTGACTTTC
cdr3_aa: CTSSLTLPAGANILTF
d_call: .
j_call: TRBJ2-6
v_call: TRBV12-3/TRBV12-4
clone_size: .

cdr3_nt: TGTGCCAGCAGGGGGGATCCAATCGGGGAGCTGTTTTTT
cdr3_aa: CASRGDPIGELFF
d_call: .
j_call: TRBJ2-2
v_call: TRBV6-6
clone_size: many

cdr3_nt: TGTGCCACCAGTGTGGTGGGCATCGGGGAGCTGTTTTTT
cdr3_aa: CATSVVGIGELFF
d_call: .
j_call: TRBJ2-2
v_call: TRBV24-1
clone_size: .

cdr3_nt: TGTGCCATCAGTGTCCGGCGGGGAGACCATTATAATTCACCCCTCCACTTT
cdr3_aa: CAISVRRGDHYNSPLHF
d_call: .
j_call: TRBJ1-6
v_call: TRBV10-3
clone_size: .

cdr3_nt: TGTGCCAGCAGTCCCACTCGACTTCGAAATGAGCAGTTCTTC
cdr3_aa: CASSPTRLRNEQFF
d_call: .
j_call: TRBJ2-1
v_call: TRBV12-3/TRBV12-4
clone_size: many

cdr3_nt: TGTGCGAGCAGCAACCTAGCGGGAGGGACCCAAGAGAAGGCCCAGTGCTTC
cdr3_aa: CASSNLAGGTQEKAQCF
d_call: TRBD2
j_call: TRBJ2-5
v_call: TRBV7-9
clone_size: .

cdr3_nt: TGTGCCAGCAGTCGGACTTATCAAGAGACCCAGTACTTC
cdr3_aa: CASSRTYQETQYF
d_call: .
j_call: TRBJ2-5
v_call: TRBV28
clone_size: .

cdr3_nt: TGTGCCAGCAGCCCACCGGGACAGGGCCTGGAGGCCACGCAGTATTTT
cdr3_aa: CASSPPGQGLEATQYF
d_call: TRBD1
j_call: TRBJ2-3
v_call: TRBV7-9
clone_size: .

cdr3_nt: TGTGCCTGGCAAGAGGGAGGCAACACCTTC
cdr3_aa: CAWQEGGNTF
d_call: .
j_call: TRBJ1-2
v_call: TRBV30
clone_size: many

cdr3_nt: TGCTCCAGCAGAGCGGGGCGGAGGACTGAAGCTTTCTTT
cdr3_aa: CSSRAGRRTEAFF
d_call: .
j_call: TRBJ1-1
v_call: TRBV10-2
clone_size: .

cdr3_nt: TGTGCCAGCAATCCCCAAGGACAGATCTACGAGCAGTACTTC
cdr3_aa: CASNPQGQIYEQYF
d_call: .
j_call: TRBJ2-7
v_call: TRBV6-2/TRBV6-3
clone_size: .

cdr3_nt: TGTGCCAGTACATTCGACAGCCAACGGGTCCATAATGAGCAGTTCTTC
cdr3_aa: CASTFDSQRVHNEQFF
d_call: .
j_call: TRBJ2-1
v_call: TRBV6-1
clone_size: .

cdr3_nt: TGTGCCAGCAGCTTAACCGGGACAAGTATAAGCGAGCAGTACTTC
cdr3_aa: CASSLTGTSISEQYF
d_call: .
j_call: TRBJ2-7
v_call: TRBV7-8
clone_size: .

cdr3_nt: TGTACCAGCAATTTAGGCTCAGGGATTAACACTGTAGCTTTCTTT
cdr3_aa: CTSNLGSGINTVAFF
d_call: .
j_call: TRBJ1-1
v_call: TRBV12-3/TRBV12-4
clone_size: .

cdr3_nt: TGTGCGAGCAGATATGGAGAGGGAAATTCACCCCTCCACTTT
cdr3_aa: CASRYGEGNSPLHF
d_call: .
j_call: TRBJ1-6
v_call: TRBV6-5
clone_size: .

cdr3_nt: TGTGCCAGCACCTTAGGGGCTAGCGGGATCATCGTGGAGACCAAGTACTTC
cdr3_aa: CASTLGASGIIVETKYF
d_call: TRBD2
j_call: TRBJ2-5
v_call: TRBV11-2
clone_size: .

cdr3_nt: TGTGTCAGCAGCGTAAGAGGCGCGGGGGGCGGCACAGATACGCAATATTTT
cdr3_aa: CVSSVRGAGGGTDTQYF
d_call: TRBD2
j_call: TRBJ2-3
v_call: TRBV7-8
clone_size: .

cdr3_nt: TGTGCCAGTAGTCAGGGGACCGGAACCTACGAGCAGTACTTC
cdr3_aa: CASSQGTGTYEQYF
d_call: .
j_call: TRBJ2-7
v_call: TRBV11-2
clone_size: .

cdr3_nt: TGCAGCGCCGGTTGGAGTTCGGAAAAACTGTTTTTT
cdr3_aa: CSAGWSSEKLFF
d_call: .
j_call: TRBJ1-4
v_call: TRBV20-1
clone_size: .

cdr3_nt: TGCGCCAGCAGCCACAAGGGAAGACTAGCGGCTAGCACAGATACGCAGTATTTT
cdr3_aa: CASSHKGRLAASTDTQYF
d_call: TRBD2
j_call: TRBJ2-3
v_call: TRBV4-1
clone_size: many

cdr3_nt: TGTGCCAGCAGCTTAGGGCAGGGGAAGGTCTACGAGCAGTACTTC
cdr3_aa: CASSLGQGKVYEQYF
d_call: .
j_call: TRBJ2-7
v_call: TRBV11-2
clone_size: .

cdr3_nt: TGCAGCGTATCTTTAGTGAGGGAGACCCAGTACTTC
cdr3_aa: CSVSLVRETQYF
d_call: .
j_call: TRBJ2-5
v_call: TRBV29-1
clone_size: many

cdr3_nt: TGTACCAGCAGTGAGCCCTTTCTATGGCACTACGAGCAGTACTTC
cdr3_aa: CTSSEPFLWHYEQYF
d_call: .
j_call: TRBJ2-7
v_call: TRBV6-1
clone_size: .

cdr3_nt: TGTGCCAGCAGCTTAATGCCCCCGGGACTCACAACCGGGGAGCTGTTTTTT
cdr3_aa: CASSLMPPGLTTGELFF
d_call: .
j_call: TRBJ2-2
v_call: TRBV7-3
clone_size: .